This passage covers 11 T cell receptor beta chains from one sample sequenced in a study of blood T cell repertoires in COVID-19. The data were produced by immunoSEQ multiplex PCR, yet TCRdb's version contains in-frame clones alone and is incomplete. The sample has under 300,000 clones; over 75% are singletons. Sequenced sample: PBMCs or T cells enriched from blood (not recorded which). These receptor sequences come from a man aged 18-30 years who had recovered from COVID-19.

This sequence joins TRBV5-1 and TRBJ2-7; TRBD1 matches 12 bases. With V trimmed by 6 bases and J by 6 bases, 7 bases remained unmatched. Looked up from germline, CDR1 is SGHRS and CDR2 is YFSETQ. The CDR3 totals 14 residues. In nucleotides, the CDR3 is TGCGCCAGCAACCCCGGGACAGGGGGCACCGAGCAGTACTTC. Protein sequence: CASNPGTGGTEQYF.

V is TRBV24-1 and J is TRBJ2-7; the D gene is possibly TRBD1 (5 bases). The V end was cut by 9 bases, the J end by 0 bases, with 8 bases between. In germline, CDR1 is KGHDR, CDR2 SFDVKD. The CDR3 has 12 residues. CDR3 protein: CATRQHSYEQYF. CDR3 nucleotides: TGTGCCACCCGACAGCACTCCTACGAGCAGTACTTC.

This sequence joins TRBV7-9 and TRBJ2-2; 15 bases are a match to TRBD2. V shed 5 bases and J 5 bases; nucleotides not matched to a gene: 3. The CDR3 runs 16 residues. Germline assignment: CDR1 SEHNR and CDR2 FQNEAQ (reference sequence). CDR3 sequence reads: CASSPGLAGGTGELFF. DNA for the CDR3: TGTGCCAGCAGCCCGGGACTAGCGGGAGGAACCGGGGAGCTGTTTTTT.

In the case of this clone: A far larger clone is off by one base, so a read error is likely. V gene TRBV15 combines with J gene TRBJ1-6, with D perhaps TRBD1 (5 bases). CDR3 size: 17 residues. The germline gives CDR1 LNHNV, CDR2 YYDKDF (reference sequence). CDR3 region: CPPTTHDRGGVNSPLHF. CDR3 in DNA: TGCCCCCCCACCACCCACGACCGGGGGGGAGTAAATTCACCCCTCCACTTT.

The gene calls are TRBV10-3 and TRBJ2-3, with 15 bases matching TRBD2. CDR3 length: 18 amino acids. Germline V gene data show CDR1 as ENHRY and CDR2 as SYGVKD. J lost 2 bases, V lost 8 bases, and 11 bases had no gene match. The CDR3 DNA reads TGTGCCATCTCCCCCGGGACTAGCGGGGGGAACCCCACAGATACGCAGTATTTT. The encoded protein is CAISPGTSGGNPTDTQYF.

This clone has just one count. J is TRBJ1-5 and V is TRBV6-5; the D is unclear. V lost 6 bases to trimming and J lost 2 bases, with 11 bases between them. The germline V gene encodes CDR1 MNHEY and CDR2 SVGAGI. The CDR3 sequence is 14 residues long. The CDR3, as DNA: TGTGCCAGCAGGGGGATCGGGGGCAATCAGCCCCAGCATTTT. Residues: CASRGIGGNQPQHF.

The genes are TRBV6-5 and TRBJ2-7; D is unclear. The CDR3 runs to 13 residues. Looked up from germline, CDR1 is MNHEY and CDR2 is SVGAGI. The CDR3 DNA reads as TGTGCAGTTGGGCAGATTGGCTCCTACGAGCAGTACTTC. Translation gives CAVGQIGSYEQYF.

DNA for the CDR3: TGTGCCTGGAGGCGGGACGGCTATGGCTACACCTTC. Translating gives CAWRRDGYGYTF. The chain is built from TRBV30 and TRBJ1-2, with a weak D call TRBD1 (5 bases). CDR1 GTSNPN and CDR2 SVGIG come from the germline V gene (reference sequence). V gave up 3 bases and J gave up 4 bases, with 9 bases separating them. The CDR3 length is 12 residues.

The CDR3 loop is CASRVLAGILTGQYF. As DNA, the CDR3 is TGTGCCAGCAGGGTACTAGCGGGCATTCTAACGGGGCAGTACTTC. The genes are TRBV2 and TRBJ2-7; TRBD2 matches 9 bases. This CDR3 spans 15 amino acids. The germline V gene encodes CDR1 SNHLY and CDR2 FYNNEI. V gave up 6 bases and J gave up 9 bases; unmatched junction bases: 15. Based on the CDR3 plus reference TRBV2 and TRBJ2-7, the full variable domain is EPEVTQTPSHQVTQMGQEVILRCVPISNHLYFYWYRQILGQKVEFLVSFYNNEISEKSEIFDDQFSVERPDGSNFTLKIRSTKLEDSAMYFCASRVLAGILTGQYFGPGTRLTVT.

This clone was observed once. The chain recombines TRBV28 with TRBJ2-7, with a tentative D call TRBD2 (10 bases). The V gene lost 4 bases and the J gene lost 7 bases, with 32 bases spanning the gap. Looked up from germline, CDR1 is MDHEN and CDR2 is SYDVKM. The CDR3 runs 19 residues. CDR3 sequence: CASSSLGTGFLAGEGEQYF. The CDR3 DNA follows: TGTGCCAGCAGTTCCCTCGGGACAGGGTTCCTAGCGGGAGAGGGTGAGCAGTACTTC.

The chain has TRBV2 and TRBJ2-5; 8 bases match TRBD1. J gave up 1 base and V 8 bases, and 3 bases lay outside the gene matches. Germline V gene lookup returns CDR1 SNHLY and CDR2 FYNNEI. CDR3 length equals 13 residues. CDR3 loop: CASDGQGQETQYF. CDR3 coding DNA: TGTGCCAGCGACGGACAGGGCCAAGAGACCCAGTACTTC.